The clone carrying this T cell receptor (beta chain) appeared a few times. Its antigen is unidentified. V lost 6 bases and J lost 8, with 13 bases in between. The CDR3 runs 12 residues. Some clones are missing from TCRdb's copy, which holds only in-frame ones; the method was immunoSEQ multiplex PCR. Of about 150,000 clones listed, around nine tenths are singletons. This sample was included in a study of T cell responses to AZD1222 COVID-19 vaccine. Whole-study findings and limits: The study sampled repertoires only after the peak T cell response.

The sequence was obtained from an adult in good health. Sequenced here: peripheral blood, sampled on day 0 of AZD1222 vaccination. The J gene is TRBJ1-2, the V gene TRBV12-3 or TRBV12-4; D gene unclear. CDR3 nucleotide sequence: TGTGCCAGCAGCCCCTCCGACCGGGGCTACACCTTC. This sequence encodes CASSPSDRGYTF.